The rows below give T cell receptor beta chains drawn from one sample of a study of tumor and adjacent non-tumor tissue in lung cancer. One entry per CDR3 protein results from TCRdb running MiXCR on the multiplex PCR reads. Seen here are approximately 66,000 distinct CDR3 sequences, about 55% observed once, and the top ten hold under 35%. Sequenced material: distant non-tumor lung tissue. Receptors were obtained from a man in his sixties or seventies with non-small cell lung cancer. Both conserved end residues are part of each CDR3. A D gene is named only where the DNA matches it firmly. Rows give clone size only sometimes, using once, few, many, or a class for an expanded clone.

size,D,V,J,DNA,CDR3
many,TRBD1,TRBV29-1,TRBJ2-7,TGCAGCGTGAATACCGGGACAGCCACAACCTACGAGCAGTACTTC,CSVNTGTATTYEQYF
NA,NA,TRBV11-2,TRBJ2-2,TGTGCCAGCGGCCCCGTCGAGCTGGGGCGTTACGTCACCGAGGAGCTGTTTTTT,CASGPVELGRYVTEELFF
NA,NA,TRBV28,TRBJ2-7,TGTGCGAGCAGTTTGGCGGGACTTGCCCACGAGCAGTACTTC,CASSLAGLAHEQYF
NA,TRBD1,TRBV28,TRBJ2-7,TGTATCAGCAGTCCAATGACAGGGTGGCCCTACGAGCAGTACTTC,CISSPMTGWPYEQYF
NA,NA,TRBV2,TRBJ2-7,TGTGCCAGCAGCCTCGACACGAGCGAGCAGTACTTC,CASSLDTSEQYF
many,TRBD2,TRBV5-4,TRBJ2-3,TGTGCCAGCAGCTCATCTAGCGGGGGGAATACGCAGTATTTT,CASSSSSGGNTQYF
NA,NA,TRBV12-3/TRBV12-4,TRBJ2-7,TGTGTCAGCACTTACTTCAGGGAAGACGAGCAGTATTTC,CVSTYFREDEQYF
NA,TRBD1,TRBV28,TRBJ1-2,TGTGCCAGCAGCCCCAGGGGGGAGCCAGTTTATGGCTACACCTTC,CASSPRGEPVYGYTF
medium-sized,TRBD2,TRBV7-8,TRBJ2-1,TGTGCCAGCAGCTTAGCAAGGTTACAGCGGGAGGAGGACAATGAGCAGTTCTTC,CASSLARLQREEDNEQFF
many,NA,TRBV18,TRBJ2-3,TGTGCCAGCTCACCAGTCGGAGGGAGCACAGATACGCAGTATTTT,CASSPVGGSTDTQYF
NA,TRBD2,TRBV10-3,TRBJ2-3,TGTGTCATCAGCGGACTAGCGGGGGGTAAGGATACGCAGTATTTT,CVISGLAGGKDTQYF
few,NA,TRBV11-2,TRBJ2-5,TGTGCCAGCAGCTTAGGAGGGCACCAAGAGACCCGGTACTTC,CASSLGGHQETRYF
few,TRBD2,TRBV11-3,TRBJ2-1,TGTGCTAGCAGCCCGCTAGCGGGGGTTAACAATGAGCAGTTCTTC,CASSPLAGVNNEQFF
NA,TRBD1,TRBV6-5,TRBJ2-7,TGTGCCAGTACTAAACTCCCACCCGGACAGGGACCCTACGAGCAGTACTTC,CASTKLPPGQGPYEQYF
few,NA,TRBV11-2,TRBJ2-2,TGTGCCGGCAGCTTTCATGTCGGGGAACTGTTTTTT,CAGSFHVGELFF
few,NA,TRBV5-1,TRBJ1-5,TGCGCCAGCAGCTTATCGGGGGCGGGTGGCAATCAGCCCCAGCATTTT,CASSLSGAGGNQPQHF
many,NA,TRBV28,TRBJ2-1,TGTGCCGCCTCCGGCCGGGTGGATGAGCAGTTCTTC,CAASGRVDEQFF
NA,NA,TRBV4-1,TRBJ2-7,TGCGCCAGCAGCCGCCCCAGAGAGGGGGAGAAGGGCGAGCAGTACTTC,CASSRPREGEKGEQYF
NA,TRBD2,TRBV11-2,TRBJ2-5,TGTGCCAGCAGCTTAGTTCCCCGGGGGGGGGTTCAAGAGACCAAGTACTTC,CASSLVPRGGVQETKYF
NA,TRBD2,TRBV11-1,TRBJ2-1,TGTGCCAGCAGCCCAACTAGCGGGAGCTCCTACAATGAGCATCTCTTC,CASSPTSGSSYNEHLF
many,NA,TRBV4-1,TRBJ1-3,TGCGCCAGCAGCCAACCACAGGTCCAATACTCTGGAAACACCATATATTTT,CASSQPQVQYSGNTIYF
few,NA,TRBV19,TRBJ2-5,TGTGCCAGTAACAATCCGATGGGGACCCAGTACTTC,CASNNPMGTQYF
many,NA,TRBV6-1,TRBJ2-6,TGTGCCAGCAGGGACAGAGTATCCTCTGGGGCCAACGTCCTGACTTTC,CASRDRVSSGANVLTF
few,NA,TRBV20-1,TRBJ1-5,TGCAGTGCTGAGGGGGACCCGTCACAGCCCCAGCATTTT,CSAEGDPSQPQHF
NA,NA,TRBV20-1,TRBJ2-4,TGCAGTGCCAATAGTGCCGGACTAGCCAAAAACATTCAGTACTTC,CSANSAGLAKNIQYF
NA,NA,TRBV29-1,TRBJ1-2,TGCGGCGTTGAAGGGGGGATGGGGACTAACTATGGCTACACCTTC,CGVEGGMGTNYGYTF
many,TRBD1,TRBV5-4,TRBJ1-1,TGTGCCAGCAACCCGGGACAGATGAACACTGAAGCTTTCTTT,CASNPGQMNTEAFF
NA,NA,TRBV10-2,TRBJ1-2,TGCGCCAGCAGTCTTGGGCTGGTAGCTGACTATGGCTACACCTTC,CASSLGLVADYGYTF
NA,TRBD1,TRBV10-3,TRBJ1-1,TGTGTCGTTAGTTACAGGGGGGTAAACACTGAAGCTTTCTTT,CVVSYRGVNTEAFF
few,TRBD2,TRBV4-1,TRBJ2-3,TGCGCCAGCAGCCCCCCTTTAGCGGGAGGGTTCACAGATACGCAGTATTTT,CASSPPLAGGFTDTQYF
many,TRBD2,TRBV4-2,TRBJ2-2,TGTGCCAGCAGCCGGAACCTGGGACTAGCGGGGGGGACGAACACCGGGGAGCTGTTTTTT,CASSRNLGLAGGTNTGELFF
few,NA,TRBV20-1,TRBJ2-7,TGCAGTGCCCCGGGACGGGGGGCTTGGTACGAGCAGTACTTC,CSAPGRGAWYEQYF
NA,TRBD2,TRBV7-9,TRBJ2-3,TGTGCCAGCAGCAGGGGACTAGCGGGGGGACAGGGTACGCAGTATTTT,CASSRGLAGGQGTQYF
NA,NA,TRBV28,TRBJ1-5,NA,CASSFAHGNQPQLF
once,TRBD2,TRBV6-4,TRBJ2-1,TGTGCCAGCAGTGAAAGGCTAGCGGGAAGCGATGAGCAGTTCTTC,CASSERLAGSDEQFF
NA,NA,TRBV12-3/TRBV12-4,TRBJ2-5,TGTGCCAGCAGTGCGATGGACCGCTCTGAGACCCAGAACTTC,CASSAMDRSETQNF
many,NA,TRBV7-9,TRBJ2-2,TGTGCCAGCAGCTCCCCGGTCGCAGGGCCAAGCAGGGAGCTGTTTTTT,CASSSPVAGPSRELFF
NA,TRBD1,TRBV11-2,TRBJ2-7,TGTGCCAGCAGCTCAGGACAGGGCAAGGCCTACGGGCAGTACTTC,CASSSGQGKAYGQYF
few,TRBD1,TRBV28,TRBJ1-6,TGTGCCAGCAGTTTAGGGACAGGGGTTTCACCCCTCCACTTT,CASSLGTGVSPLHF
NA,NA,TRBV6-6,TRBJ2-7,TGTGCCAGCCGGGGCCCAGGTTCCCCACTTGAGCAGTATTTC,CASRGPGSPLEQYF
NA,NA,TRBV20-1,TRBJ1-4,TGCAGTTCTAGCGGGGCCTTCACAACTAATGAAAAACTGTTTTTT,CSSSGAFTTNEKLFF
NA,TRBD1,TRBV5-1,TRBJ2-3,TGCGCCAGCAGCCTAGTAGGGGGACAGGCTCCAGATACGCAGTATTTT,CASSLVGGQAPDTQYF
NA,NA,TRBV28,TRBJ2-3,TGTGCCGGCAGTGGGGGGGGGCCAGATACGCAGTATTTT,CAGSGGGPDTQYF
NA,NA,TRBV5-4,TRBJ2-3,TGTTCCAGCGGGCGCGGAAACACAGATACACAGTATTTT,CSSGRGNTDTQYF
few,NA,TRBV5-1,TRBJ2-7,TGCGCCAGCAGCTTGCAGGCAGGGGACGAGCAGTACTTC,CASSLQAGDEQYF
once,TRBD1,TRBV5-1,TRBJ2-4,TGCGCCAGTATCTTGGGAGACAGGGGGGACATTCAGTACTTC,CASILGDRGDIQYF
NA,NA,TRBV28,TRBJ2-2,TGTGCCAGCAGGCCGCAGGGATCGGACACCGGGGAGCTGTTTTTT,CASRPQGSDTGELFF
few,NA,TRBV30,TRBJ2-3,TGTGCCTGGAGTGTGAGCGGTGGCACAGATACGCAGTATTTT,CAWSVSGGTDTQYF